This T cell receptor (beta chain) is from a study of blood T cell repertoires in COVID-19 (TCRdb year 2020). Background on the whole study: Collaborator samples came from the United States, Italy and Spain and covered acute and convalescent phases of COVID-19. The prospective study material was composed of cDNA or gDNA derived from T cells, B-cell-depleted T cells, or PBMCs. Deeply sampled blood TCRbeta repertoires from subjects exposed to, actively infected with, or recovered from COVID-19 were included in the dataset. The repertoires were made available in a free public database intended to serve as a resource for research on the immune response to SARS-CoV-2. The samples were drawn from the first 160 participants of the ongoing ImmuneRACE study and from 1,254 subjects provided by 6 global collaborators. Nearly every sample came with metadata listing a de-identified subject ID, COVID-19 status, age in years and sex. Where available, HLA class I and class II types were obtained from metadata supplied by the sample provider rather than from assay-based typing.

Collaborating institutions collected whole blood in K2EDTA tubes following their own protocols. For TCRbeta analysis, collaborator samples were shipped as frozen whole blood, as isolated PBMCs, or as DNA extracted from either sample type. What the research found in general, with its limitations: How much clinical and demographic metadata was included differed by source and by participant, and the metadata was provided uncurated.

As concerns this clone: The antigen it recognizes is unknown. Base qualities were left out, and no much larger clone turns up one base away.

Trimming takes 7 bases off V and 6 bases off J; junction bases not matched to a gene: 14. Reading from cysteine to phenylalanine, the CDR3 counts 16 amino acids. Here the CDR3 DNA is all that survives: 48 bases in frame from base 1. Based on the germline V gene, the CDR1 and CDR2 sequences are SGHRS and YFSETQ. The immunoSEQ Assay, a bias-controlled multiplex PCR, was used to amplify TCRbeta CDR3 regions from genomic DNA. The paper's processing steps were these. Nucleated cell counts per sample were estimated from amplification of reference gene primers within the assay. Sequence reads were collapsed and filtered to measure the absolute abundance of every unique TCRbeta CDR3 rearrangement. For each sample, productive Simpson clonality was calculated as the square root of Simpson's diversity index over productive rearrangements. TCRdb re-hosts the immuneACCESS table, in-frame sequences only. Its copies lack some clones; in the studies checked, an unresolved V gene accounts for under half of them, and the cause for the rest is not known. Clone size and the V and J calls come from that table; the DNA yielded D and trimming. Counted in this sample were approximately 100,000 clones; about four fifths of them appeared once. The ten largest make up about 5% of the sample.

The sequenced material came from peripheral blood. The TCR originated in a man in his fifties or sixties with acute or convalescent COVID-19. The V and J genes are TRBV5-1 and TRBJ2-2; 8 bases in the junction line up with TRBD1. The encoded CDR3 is CASCYSGQGKPGELFF. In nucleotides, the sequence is TGCGCCAGCTGTTATTCCGGACAGGGTAAACCCGGGGAGCTGTTTTTT.